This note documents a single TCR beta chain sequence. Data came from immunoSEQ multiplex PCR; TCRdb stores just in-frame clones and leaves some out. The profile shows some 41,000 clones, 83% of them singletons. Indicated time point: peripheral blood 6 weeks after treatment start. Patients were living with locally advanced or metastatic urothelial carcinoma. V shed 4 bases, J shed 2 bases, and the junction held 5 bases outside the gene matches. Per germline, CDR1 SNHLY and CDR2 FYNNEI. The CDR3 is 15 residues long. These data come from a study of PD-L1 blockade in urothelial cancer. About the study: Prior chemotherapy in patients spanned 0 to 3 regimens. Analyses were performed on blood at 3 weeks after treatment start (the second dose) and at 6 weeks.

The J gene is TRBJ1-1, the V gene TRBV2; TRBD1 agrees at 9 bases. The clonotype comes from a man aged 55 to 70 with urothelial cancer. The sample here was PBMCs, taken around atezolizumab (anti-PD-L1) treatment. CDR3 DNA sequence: TGTGCCAGCAGTGCACGGACAGGGGTAAACACTGAAGCTTTCTTT. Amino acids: CASSARTGVNTEAFF.